These 10 T cell receptor beta chains were sequenced from one sample in a study of cytomegalovirus exposure and HLA in healthy donors (dated by TCRdb to the late 2010s). Receptors were amplified or captured by the immunoSEQ multiplex PCR assay. For the multiplex PCR, a mixture combining 60 forward primers for TCR Vbeta segments and 13 reverse primers for TCR Jbeta segments was used. Entries here come from immuneACCESS through TCRdb and include only in-frame sequences with V and J called. Some clones fail to appear in such tables; in the studies checked, an unresolved V gene covers under half of the shortfall, and the cause of the remainder is unknown. The sample includes approximately 210,000 clones, with more than 75% observed a single time. The ten largest account for approximately 0.4% of the sample. Sequencing used PBMCs. Receptors were obtained from a male donor in good health and CMV-seropositive.

V is TRBV6-6 and J is TRBJ1-1, with D perhaps matching TRBD1 (6 bases). The germline V gene has CDR1 MNHNY and CDR2 SVGAGI (reference sequence). There are 13 residues in the CDR3. V was pared by 10 bases and J by 0 bases, with 12 bases between. The CDR3 sequence is CATAGQLNTEAFF. The DNA of the CDR3 is TGTGCCACCGCCGGACAGCTGAACACTGAAGCTTTCTTT.

This clone was counted between two and nine times. The V and J genes are TRBV7-2 and TRBJ2-1, with no clear D. The germline V and J ends were trimmed by 4 bases and 9 bases, with 7 bases remaining between them. Germline V gives CDR1 SGHTA, CDR2 FQGNSA. The CDR3 totals 11 residues. The CDR3 sequence: CASSSLFEQFF. The DNA for the CDR3 is TGTGCCAGCAGCTCACTGTTTGAGCAGTTCTTC. The variable domain in full, completed from reference TRBV7-2 and TRBJ2-1, reads GAGVSQSPSNKVTEKGKDVELRCDPISGHTALYWYRQSLGQGLEFLIYFQGNSAPDKSGLPSDRFSAERTGGSVSTLTIQRTQQEDSAVYLCASSSLFEQFFGPGTRLTVL.

As DNA, the CDR3 is TGTGCCAGCAGCTTAGTTGTTAGCGGGGCTGGTGAGCAGTTCTTC. Encoded protein: CASSLVVSGAGEQFF. V gene TRBV7-8 combines with J gene TRBJ2-1, with 8 nucleotides matching TRBD2. Looked up from germline, CDR1 is SGHVS and CDR2 is FQNEAQ. The CDR3 totals 15 residues. The trim removed 1 base at V and 9 bases at J, leaving 8 bases unmatched.

The chain carries TRBV1 and TRBJ2-3; the DNA was not used to check the table's D call, TRBD2. TRBV1 is flagged as a pseudogene. CDR3 length: 16 amino acids. The CDR3 DNA is TGCACCAGCACCGTACCGACTAGCGGGGGATCAGATACGCAGTATTTT. Translation gives CTSTVPTSGGSDTQYF.

This rearrangement joins TRBV28 to TRBJ1-5; D is unresolved. Trimming left V 6 bases short and J 7 bases short, with 13 bases between. The CDR3 length is 13 residues. In germline, CDR1 is MDHEN, CDR2 SYDVKM. The CDR3 region has the DNA TGTGCCAGCAGCCTCGGTAATCGGCAGCCCCAGCATTTT. Protein product: CASSLGNRQPQHF.

The J gene is TRBJ2-1, the V gene TRBV9; TRBD2 aligns across 7 bases. CDR3 size: 15 residues. V was clipped by 2 bases and J by 3 bases; unmatched bases: 5. CDR1 and CDR2 from the germline V gene are SGDLS and YYNGEE. The DNA for the CDR3 is TGTGCCAGCAGCGTGGGGGAGGGGCTCTACAATGAGCAGTTCTTC. The encoded protein is CASSVGEGLYNEQFF.

DNA of the CDR3: TGTGCCAGCAGCTTAGGGGGAGTAGAGGGAATCTACAATGAGCAGTTCTTC. Translating it yields CASSLGGVEGIYNEQFF. The gene calls are TRBV7-9 and TRBJ2-1; D is possibly TRBD2 (5 bases). V was cut by 1 base and J by 3 bases, with 16 bases left in between. The CDR3 contains 17 residues. Germline CDR1 and CDR2: SEHNR and FQNEAQ (reference sequence).

This chain uses TRBV9 with TRBJ1-5; 8 nucleotides match TRBD1. The CDR3 is made up of 15 amino acids. V gave up 0 bases and J gave up 8 bases; unmatched junction bases: 7. The germline V gene has CDR1 SGDLS and CDR2 YYNGEE. This chain's CDR3 is CASSVEAGGYEPQHF. As DNA, the CDR3 is TGTGCCAGCAGCGTAGAAGCAGGGGGCTATGAGCCCCAGCATTTT.

The chain combines TRBV7-6 with TRBJ2-5; 9 nucleotides line up with TRBD1. The DNA matches TRBJ2-7 better at its end, which makes the J call doubtful. CDR1 is SGHVS, CDR2 FNYEAQ, per germline. The CDR3 has 16 residues. The CDR3 loop reads CASSLGTGASGTEQYF. CDR3 coding DNA: TGTGCCAGCAGCTTAGGGACAGGGGCTAGCGGTACCGAGCAGTACTTC.

The J gene is TRBJ2-4, the V gene TRBV9; TRBD2 aligns across 11 bases. CDR3 length equals 17 residues. The ends lost 0 bases at V and 0 bases at J; junction bases unmatched: 2. CDR1 and CDR2 (germline): SGDLS, YYNGEE. This CDR3 reads CASSVASGGSAKNIQYF. Here the CDR3 DNA reads TGTGCCAGCAGCGTAGCTAGCGGGGGGTCAGCCAAAAACATTCAGTACTTC.